This T cell receptor (beta chain) was identified during a study of T-cell reconstitution after alpha-beta-depleted transplantation in children. V lost 1 base, J lost 0 bases, and 23 bases lay in between. This CDR3 has 20 residues. Germline CDR1 is KGHDR and CDR2 is SFDVKD. This clonotype was seen ten or more times. Its antigen is as yet unknown. Unique molecular identifiers were incorporated when the TCRbeta library was constructed. TCRdb reprocessed the PCR reads with MiXCR, giving one entry per CDR3 protein. The sample holds approximately 300,000 distinct CDR3 sequences, around 10% seen once. Study outcomes and limitations: Several hundred expanded graft clones reportedly gave rise to the alpha-beta T cells present about two months after transplant. Hyperexpanded clones declined; after one year, newly produced T cells mostly supplied diversity.

This TCR was recovered from a boy younger than two with acute myeloid leukemia, due to receive a stem cell transplant. The sequencing used PBMCs, collected before TCRalphabeta/CD19-depleted stem cell transplant. The rearrangement joins TRBV24-1 to TRBJ2-5, with D maybe TRBD2 (6 bases). This CDR3 reads CATSDFGTRDSIQYQETQYF. In nucleotides, the CDR3 is TGTGCCACCAGTGATTTTGGGACGCGGGATTCGATCCAGTACCAAGAGACCCAGTACTTC.